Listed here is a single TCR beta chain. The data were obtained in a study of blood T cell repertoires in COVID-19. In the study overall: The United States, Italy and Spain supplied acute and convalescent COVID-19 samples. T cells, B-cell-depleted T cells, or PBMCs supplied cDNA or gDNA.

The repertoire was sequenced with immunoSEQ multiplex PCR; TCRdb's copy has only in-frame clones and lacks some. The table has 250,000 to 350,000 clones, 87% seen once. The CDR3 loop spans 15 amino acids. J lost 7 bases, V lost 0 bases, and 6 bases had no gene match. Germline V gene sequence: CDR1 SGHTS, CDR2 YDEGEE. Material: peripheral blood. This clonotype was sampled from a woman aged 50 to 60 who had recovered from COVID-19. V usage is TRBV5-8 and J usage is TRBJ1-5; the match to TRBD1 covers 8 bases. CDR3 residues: CASSLEGQVEQPQHF. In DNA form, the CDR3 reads TGTGCCAGCAGCTTGGAGGGACAGGTGGAACAGCCCCAGCATTTT.